Following are 8 T cell receptor beta chains from one sample sequenced in a study of OX40 agonist ivuxolimab in advanced cancers. Generated by immunoSEQ multiplex PCR, the TCRdb table keeps only in-frame clones and is missing some. Seen here are about 49,000 clones, 84% observed once, and the top ten hold under 2%. The starting material was CD4+ or CD8+ T cells sorted from blood, obtained in a trial of the OX40 agonist ivuxolimab. These receptor sequences come from an adult with an advanced solid tumor such as melanoma, head and neck, liver or kidney cancer.

The chain links TRBV28 to TRBJ1-2; D unclear. The V end was cut by 3 bases, the J end by 2 bases, with 13 bases between. The CDR3 has 15 residues. Germline-derived CDR1 and CDR2 are MDHEN and SYDVKM. The chain's CDR3 is CASSFDGRMNYGYTF. The CDR3, as DNA: TGTGCCAGCAGTTTTGATGGCAGGATGAACTATGGCTACACCTTC.

The CDR3 DNA follows: TGCGCCAGCAGCTCCCAGGGGGGGCTTGACACCGGGGAGCTGTTTTTT. Its translation: CASSSQGGLDTGELFF. The rearrangement uses TRBV5-1 and TRBJ2-2, with D perhaps TRBD1 or TRBD2 (7 bases each). With 3 bases removed from V and 3 bases from J, the gap between germline ends came to 15 bases. Germline V gives CDR1 SGHRS, CDR2 YFSETQ. This CDR3 region has 16 residues.

The J gene is TRBJ2-7, the V gene TRBV5-1; D is possibly TRBD1 or TRBD2 (7 bases each). This CDR3 is 14 amino acids long. The germline V gene encodes CDR1 SGHRS and CDR2 YFSETQ. The V end was cut by 4 bases, the J end by 9 bases, with 20 bases between. This chain's CDR3 is CASSGIRQGGTQYF. For the CDR3, the DNA is TGCGCCAGCAGCGGGATTCGACAGGGAGGGACGCAGTACTTC.

This clone was detected once. The V gene is TRBV7-2, the J gene TRBJ2-5, with 8 bases matching TRBD2. This CDR3 comprises 16 residues. Trimming cost V 1 base and J 2 bases; bases outside gene matches: 6. Per the germline V gene, CDR1 is SGHTA and CDR2 is FQGNSA. CDR3 bases: TGTGCCAGCAGCTTAGATAGGTCTAGCGGGCAAGAGACCCAGTACTTC. This encodes CASSLDRSSGQETQYF.

The chain couples TRBV5-5 to TRBJ1-3, with no clear D. Germline values: CDR1 SGHKS, CDR2 YYEKEE (reference sequence). The ends were cut back, 0 bases at V and 0 bases at J, with 7 bases in the middle. CDR3 length: 15 amino acids. CDR3 sequence reads: CASSLVAISGNTIYF. DNA of the CDR3: TGTGCCAGCAGCTTGGTAGCTATCTCTGGAAACACCATATATTTT.

The chain recombines TRBV15 with TRBJ2-1; D perhaps matches TRBD2 (6 bases). The CDR3 runs 15 residues. Between the trimmed V and J ends, which lost 3 bases and 2 bases, there was a span of 11 bases. CDR1 and CDR2 from the germline V gene are LNHNV and YYDKDF (reference sequence). The CDR3 reads CATSRRGATYNEQFF. CDR3 sequence (DNA): TGTGCCACCAGCAGGCGGGGAGCAACCTACAATGAGCAGTTCTTC. Variable domain in full (rest from reference TRBV15 and TRBJ2-1): DAMVIQNPRYQVTQFGKPVTLSCSQTLNHNVMYWYQQKSSQAPKLLFHYYDKDFNNEADTPDNFQSRRPNTSFCFLDIRSPGLGDTAMYLCATSRRGATYNEQFFGPGTRLTVL.

V and J are TRBV18 and TRBJ2-2; perhaps TRBD1 as D (6 bases). Germline V gene data show CDR1 as KGHSH and CDR2 as LQKENI. CDR3 size: 15 residues. Trimming removed 2 bases from V and 1 base from J, with 8 bases in between. CDR3: CASSPTGKNTGELFF. The CDR3 DNA is TGTGCCAGCTCACCAACAGGGAAGAACACCGGGGAGCTGTTTTTT.

The genes are TRBV7-2 and TRBJ1-3, with D uncertain. Germline CDR1 SGHTA, CDR2 FQGNSA. V was clipped by 5 bases and J by 0 bases, with 14 bases between them. There are 16 residues in the CDR3. CDR3 sequence: CASSLGRMSSGNTIYF. CDR3 DNA: TGTGCCAGCAGCCTCGGACGGATGTCCTCTGGAAACACCATATATTTT. Full variable domain (rest looked up from reference TRBV7-2 and TRBJ1-3): GAGVSQSPSNKVTEKGKDVELRCDPISGHTALYWYRQSLGQGLEFLIYFQGNSAPDKSGLPSDRFSAERTGGSVSTLTIQRTQQEDSAVYLCASSLGRMSSGNTIYFGEGSWLTVV.